The subject of this entry is one TCR beta chain. Its specificity is unknown. Unmatched junction bases numbered 6, after V lost 4 bases and J lost 6 bases. The CDR3 consists of 14 residues. Germline V gene sequence: CDR1 SGHVS, CDR2 FNYEAQ. This sample is drawn from a study of T-cell memory formation after mild COVID-19. Study findings and constraints: Whether day 37 second-wave clones are SARS-CoV-2-specific was not confirmed. Clones shrinking between day 15 and 85 showed a balanced CD4/CD8 split, and those that grew later tilted toward CD4+. Researchers report contracting CD4+ clones mostly in CM and EM, with CD8+ clones in EMRA.

From the 5' RACE reads, TCRdb called clonotypes with MiXCR, one entry per CDR3 protein. The top ten clones hold 2.1% of a sample with approximately 250,000 distinct CDR3 sequences, about 16% of them seen once. V is TRBV7-6 and J is TRBJ2-3, with TRBD2 identical over 8 bases. The receptor was isolated from an adult woman who had mild COVID-19 (a few samples of this study predate the infection). Cell type and time point are not known. Sequencing input: PBMCs or a T cell subset sorted from them (not recorded which). CDR3 sequence reads: CASSYTGGHDTQYF. The CDR3 nucleotides are TGTGCCAGCAGCTACACGGGAGGGCACGATACGCAGTATTTT.